The text below deals with one T cell receptor beta chain. There is no known antigen for this receptor. Base qualities were left out, and no much larger clone turns up one base away. The data derive from a study of patients and donors after allogeneic stem cell transplantation (dated by TCRdb to about 2020). CDR1 and CDR2 are drawn from the germline V gene: SGHAT, FQNNGV. Germline trimming: 5 bases from V, 2 bases from J; junction bases outside gene matches: 14. Reading from cysteine to phenylalanine, the CDR3 counts 19 amino acids. The entry retains the CDR3 DNA only, 57 bases that are in frame from base 1. The library was generated by RT-PCR. The sequencer was a NextSeq 550. Through fastp at Q25 and MiXCR, TCRdb rebuilt clones from the public reads, retaining in-frame beta chains. Each entry is one CDR3 protein sequence, shown with its most common DNA and genes. This sample gives approximately 410,000 distinct CDR3 sequences in total; 16% of them show up just once. The top ten clones comprise 7% to 7.5% of the sample.

Sequencing was carried out using blood, either unsorted or a sorted T cell fraction (not recorded which). The V and J genes are TRBV11-2 and TRBJ1-6, and 8 junctional nucleotides match TRBD1. The sequence was collected from a human donor who was either an allogeneic HSCT recipient or a stem cell or donor lymphocyte infusion donor (not recorded which). It is not recorded whose cells these are; they may come from a transplant donor. CDR3 loop: CASSTRRTGYRAYNSPLHF. The nucleotide sequence reads as follows: TGTGCCAGCAGCACAAGAAGGACAGGGTATAGGGCCTATAATTCACCCCTCCACTTT.